The next 10 T cell receptor beta chains were all read from a single sample in a study of T-cell reconstitution after alpha-beta-depleted transplantation in children. The library targeted TCRbeta and was prepared with unique molecular identifiers. TCRdb fed the PCR reads into MiXCR, producing one record per CDR3 protein. Counted here are around 680,000 distinct CDR3 sequences, around 17% occurring once; the ten biggest clones make up under 1.2%. Specimen: PBMCs from the stem cell graft donor, collected from the stem cell graft. Receptors originate from a human donor who donated a stem cell graft to a child with acute myeloid leukemia.

The CDR3 DNA follows: TGTGCCAGCAGCTTAGTCGGCGGCGCGGGGGGTACGCAGTATTTT. It encodes CASSLVGGAGGTQYF. The V call is TRBV11-2, the J call TRBJ2-3, with 8 bases identical to TRBD2. This CDR3 has 15 residues. Losses at the gene ends were 1 base for V and 8 bases for J; bases not matched to a gene: 8. Germline lookup yields CDR1 SGHAT and CDR2 FQNNGV. Filled out from reference TRBV11-2 and TRBJ2-3, the complete variable domain reads EAGVAQSPRYKIIEKRQSVAFWCNPISGHATLYWYQQILGQGPKLLIQFQNNGVVDDSQLPKDRFSAERLKGVDSTLKIQPAKLEDSAVYLCASSLVGGAGGTQYFGPGTRLTVL.

There are a few counts of this clonotype. V is TRBV5-5 and J is TRBJ1-4; D gene ambiguous. This CDR3 contains 15 residues. The V and J ends lost 3 bases and 0 bases respectively, with 9 bases between them. Germline V lookup: CDR1 SGHKS, CDR2 YYEKEE (reference sequence). The CDR3 region is CASSSERTTNEKLFF. In DNA form, the CDR3 reads TGTGCCAGCAGCTCAGAGAGAACAACTAATGAAAAACTGTTTTTT. Looking up the rest from reference TRBV5-5 and TRBJ1-4 gives the full variable domain: DAGVTQSPTHLIKTRGQQVTLRCSPISGHKSVSWYQQVLGQGPQFIFQYYEKEERGRGNFPDRFSARQFPNYSSELNVNALLLGDSALYLCASSSERTTNEKLFFGSGTQLSVL.

This clonotype was counted ten times or more. The chain has TRBV20-1 and TRBJ1-2; tentatively, D is TRBD1 (5 bases). Germline V gives CDR1 DFQATT, CDR2 SNEGSKA (reference sequence). Trimming pared 3 bases from V and 5 bases from J, leaving 19 bases between. This CDR3 region has 15 residues. The CDR3 nucleotides read TGCAGTGCTAGTCCCCGCCCCGAAGGGGAGTATGGCTACACCTTC. This encodes CSASPRPEGEYGYTF.

The chain employs TRBV7-2 and TRBJ2-7; D is unresolved. Germline CDR1 reads SGHTA; CDR2 reads FQGNSA. V was clipped by 0 bases and J by 0 bases, with 12 bases between them. There are 16 residues in the CDR3. The CDR3 region is CASSLANRRFSYEQYF. The DNA for the CDR3 is TGTGCCAGCAGCTTAGCTAATCGCAGGTTCTCCTACGAGCAGTACTTC.

The chain employs TRBV27 and TRBJ2-1; 10 bases are shared with TRBD1. This CDR3 is built from 18 residues. Unmatched junction bases numbered 14, after V lost 4 bases and J lost 5 bases. The V gene's germline CDR1 is MNHEY and CDR2 SMNVEV (reference sequence). CDR3 loop: CASSWTGGARVPHNEQFF. The DNA for the CDR3 is TGTGCCAGCAGTTGGACAGGGGGTGCAAGGGTCCCCCACAATGAGCAGTTCTTC.

This clonotype was observed a few times. This chain joins TRBV20-1 and TRBJ2-1, with TRBD2 as a possible D gene (5 bases). The length of the CDR3 is 13 residues. Trimming took 5 bases from V and 8 from J, leaving 16 bases between them. From germline, CDR1 is DFQATT and CDR2 SNEGSKA (reference sequence). CDR3 residues: CSAFEGLIHEQFF. The CDR3 coding sequence is TGCAGTGCTTTTGAGGGTTTAATCCATGAGCAGTTCTTC.

This clonotype was seen a few times. The rearrangement joins TRBV4-3 to TRBJ1-5; D gene uncertain. V gave up 5 bases and J gave up 7 bases, with 12 bases separating them. Germline-derived CDR1 and CDR2 are LGHNA and YSLEER. CDR3 size: 13 residues. CDR3: CASSNAEGQPQHF. The DNA of the CDR3 is TGCGCCAGCAGCAACGCGGAGGGACAGCCCCAGCATTTT.

This clonotype occurred a few times. The J gene is TRBJ2-7, the V gene TRBV30, with D uncertain. The length of the CDR3 is 11 residues. V dropped 4 bases and J dropped 4 bases, with 8 bases sitting between them. CDR1 and CDR2 (germline): GTSNPN, SVGIG (reference sequence). CDR3 region: CAWKEGYEQYF. In nucleotides, the CDR3 is TGTGCCTGGAAGGAAGGGTACGAGCAGTACTTC.

This clonotype has more than one count but fewer than ten. The gene calls are TRBV24-1 and TRBJ2-2; D call uncertain. This CDR3 has 13 residues. V shed 1 base and J shed 7 bases, with 6 bases lying between them. Germline CDR1 reads KGHDR; CDR2 reads SFDVKD. CDR3 coding DNA: TGTGCCACCAGTGATTTTCAGCACGGGGAGCTGTTTTTT. Translated: CATSDFQHGELFF.

This clonotype was observed many times. V usage is TRBV12-3 or TRBV12-4 and J usage is TRBJ1-5, with D unclear. The V and J ends lost 5 bases and 2 bases respectively, with 16 bases between them. The CDR3 totals 16 residues. For the CDR3, the DNA is TGTGCCAGCAGTCCCGAGGCCCCGCTTGGCAATCAGCCCCAGCATTTT. Amino acid sequence: CASSPEAPLGNQPQHF.